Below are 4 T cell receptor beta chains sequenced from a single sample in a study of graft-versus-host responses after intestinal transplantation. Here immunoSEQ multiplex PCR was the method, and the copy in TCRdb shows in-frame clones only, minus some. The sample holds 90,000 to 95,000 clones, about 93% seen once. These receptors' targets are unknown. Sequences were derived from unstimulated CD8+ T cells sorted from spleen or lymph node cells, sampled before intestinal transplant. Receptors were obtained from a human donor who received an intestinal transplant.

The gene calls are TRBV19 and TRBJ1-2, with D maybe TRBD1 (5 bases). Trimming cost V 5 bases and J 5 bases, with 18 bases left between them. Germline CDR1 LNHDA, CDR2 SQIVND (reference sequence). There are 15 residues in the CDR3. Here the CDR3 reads CASSASLGVPYGYTF. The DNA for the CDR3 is TGTGCCAGTAGTGCCAGTTTAGGGGTTCCATATGGCTACACCTTC.

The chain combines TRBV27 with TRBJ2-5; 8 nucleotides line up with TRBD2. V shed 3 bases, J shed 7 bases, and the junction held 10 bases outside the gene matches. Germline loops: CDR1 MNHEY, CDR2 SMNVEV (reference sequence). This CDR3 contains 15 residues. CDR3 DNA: TGTGCCAGCAGTTTGTACAATAGCGGGAAGGGGACCCAGTACTTC. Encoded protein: CASSLYNSGKGTQYF.

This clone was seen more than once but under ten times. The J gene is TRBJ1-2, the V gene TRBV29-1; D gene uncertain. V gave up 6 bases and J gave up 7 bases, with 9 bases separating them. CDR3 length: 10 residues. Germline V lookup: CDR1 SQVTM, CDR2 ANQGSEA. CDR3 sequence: CSVESGGYTF. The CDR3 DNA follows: TGCAGCGTGGAGTCGGGTGGCTACACCTTC.

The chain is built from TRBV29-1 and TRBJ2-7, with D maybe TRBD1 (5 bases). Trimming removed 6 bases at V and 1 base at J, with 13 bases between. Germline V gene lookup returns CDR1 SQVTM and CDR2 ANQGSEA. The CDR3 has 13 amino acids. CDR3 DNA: TGCAGCGTCCAGGGCCCCGAATCCTACGAGCAGTACTTC. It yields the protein CSVQGPESYEQYF.